This T cell receptor (beta chain) is from a study of blood T cell repertoires in COVID-19. Study members were between about 18 and 95 years old and lived in some 22 US regions. Participants reported their clinical history, and cohort assignment relied on those reports. The study counted Cohort 3 donors as recovered given two negative PCRs, clearance, or symptom resolution. The trim removed 1 base at V and 1 base at J, leaving 3 bases unmatched. Germline V gene data show CDR1 as LGHDT and CDR2 as YNNKEL (reference sequence). This CDR3 region has 16 residues. Sequenced by immunoSEQ multiplex PCR; TCRdb stores in-frame clones only, minus some. The sample has some 250,000 clones, just under 85% seen once; the top ten hold around 16%.

The source of this sequence is a man aged 40-49 years who had recovered from COVID-19. The sample comprised PBMCs or T cells enriched from blood (not recorded which). The genes are TRBV3-1 (or the pseudogene TRBV3-2) and TRBJ2-2; 7 nucleotides align to TRBD2. The CDR3 protein is CASSQAAGLNTGELFF. The CDR3 DNA is TGTGCCAGCAGCCAAGCAGCGGGGCTGAACACCGGGGAGCTGTTTTTT.